The present T cell receptor (beta chain) was sequenced within a study of beta chain features in type 1 diabetes. To note about this clone: The antigen is unknown.

Isolated RNA was reverse transcribed in full, so expressed TCRB transcripts were sequenced. Naive, central memory and regulatory T cell samples averaged roughly 3.7 million reads. Repertoires were generated with immunoSEQ multiplex PCR, while TCRdb's copy carries only in-frame clones and drops some. The sample lists 550,000 to 850,000 clones, over 10% occurring once. V lost 2 bases, J lost 3 bases, and 14 bases lay in between. Germline assignment: CDR1 PRHDT and CDR2 FYEKMQ (reference sequence). The CDR3 length is 16 residues. Study-level results: The study found moderately but significantly shorter TCRB CDR3s in all four CD4+ subsets of Type 1 diabetes patients.

Sequencing was done on a sample of naive CD4+ T cells from blood. This TCR derives from a man between 18 and 29 years old with type 1 diabetes. This rearrangement joins TRBV13 to TRBJ1-3, with D unclear. CDR3 in amino acids: CASSLQFGGSGNTIYF. For the CDR3, the DNA is TGTGCCAGCAGCTTACAATTTGGAGGGAGTGGAAACACCATATATTTT.